The rows below give T cell receptor beta chains drawn from one sample of a study of T cell repertoires in cytomegalovirus infection. One entry per CDR3 protein, called by TCRdb with MiXCR from the reads. The table includes under 200,000 distinct CDR3 sequences, 28% detected once. The sequencing input was PBMCs. These receptors were taken from a human donor in good health (CMV status not recorded). Some clones in this sample may be carry-over from other donors' samples. The CDR3 runs from the conserved cysteine through the conserved F or W. The order of the fields is clone size, J gene, V gene, D gene, CDR3 protein, CDR3 DNA. The D gene is left open where the match is weak. Expanded clones get a size class; other rows say once, few or many, or leave the size out.

size: .; J: TRBJ2-1; V: TRBV20-1; D: .; CDR3: CSARDRLTNNEQFF; DNA: TGCAGTGCTAGAGATCGGCTTACCAACAATGAGCAGTTCTTC
size: .; J: TRBJ1-5; V: TRBV6-5; D: .; CDR3: CASSYDGYNQPQHF; DNA: TGTGCCAGCAGTTACGATGGGTACAATCAGCCCCAGCATTTT
size: .; J: TRBJ2-7; V: TRBV5-1; D: .; CDR3: CASTGDTNSYEQYF; DNA: TGCGCCAGCACCGGGGACACGAATTCCTACGAGCAGTACTTC
size: .; J: TRBJ1-5; V: TRBV6-2/TRBV6-3; D: TRBD1; CDR3: CASSPDRGNQPQHF; DNA: TGTGCCAGCAGCCCGGACAGGGGCAATCAGCCCCAGCATTTT
size: .; J: TRBJ2-7; V: TRBV10-3; D: .; CDR3: CAISEGNYEQYF; DNA: TGTGCCATCAGTGAAGGGAACTACGAGCAGTACTTC
size: few; J: TRBJ1-5; V: TRBV6-5; D: .; CDR3: CASSYAQNQPQHF; DNA: TGTGCCAGCAGTTACGCTCAGAATCAGCCCCAGCATTTT
size: .; J: TRBJ1-2; V: TRBV2; D: .; CDR3: CASTRDKTDYGYTF; DNA: TGTGCCAGCACCCGTGACAAGACTGATTATGGCTACACCTTC
size: .; J: TRBJ2-2; V: TRBV14; D: TRBD2; CDR3: CASSQARGGVLFF; DNA: TGTGCCAGCAGCCAAGCCCGGGGGGGGGTGCTGTTTTTT
size: .; J: TRBJ2-2; V: TRBV29-1; D: TRBD1; CDR3: CSLGQGFTGELFF; DNA: TGCAGCCTCGGACAGGGTTTCACCGGGGAGCTGTTTTTT
size: .; J: TRBJ1-5; V: TRBV6-1; D: .; CDR3: CASSLRGAGSNQPQHF; DNA: TGTGCCAGCAGTTTAAGGGGGGCTGGTAGCAATCAGCCCCAGCATTTT
size: few; J: TRBJ2-1; V: TRBV2; D: TRBD2; CDR3: CATSGGFYNEQFF; DNA: TGTGCCACTAGCGGGGGGTTTTACAATGAGCAGTTCTTC
size: few; J: TRBJ1-1; V: TRBV5-5; D: TRBD1; CDR3: CASRAGQEITEAFF; DNA: TGTGCCAGCAGGGCGGGACAGGAAATCACTGAAGCTTTCTTT
size: few; J: TRBJ2-1; V: TRBV19; D: TRBD2; CDR3: CASSIKGQRGANEQFF; DNA: TGTGCCAGTAGTATAAAGGGCCAGCGGGGGGCCAATGAGCAGTTCTTC
size: .; J: TRBJ1-1; V: TRBV6-2/TRBV6-3; D: .; CDR3: CASSQPGEAEAFF; DNA: TGTGCCAGCAGTCAACCGGGGGAGGCCGAAGCTTTCTTT
size: .; J: TRBJ2-7; V: TRBV7-8; D: .; CDR3: CASSLKGWGRELYEQYF; DNA: TGTGCCAGCAGCTTAAAAGGTTGGGGCAGGGAGCTTTACGAGCAGTACTTC
size: .; J: TRBJ2-5; V: TRBV29-1; D: TRBD1; CDR3: CSVLKLGTGGETQYF; DNA: TGCAGCGTTCTAAAACTCGGGACAGGGGGCGAGACCCAGTACTTC
size: .; J: TRBJ1-6; V: TRBV20-1; D: .; CDR3: CSARNLRENSPLHF; DNA: TGCAGTGCTAGGAACCTCCGGGAAAATTCACCCCTCCACTTT
size: .; J: TRBJ2-3; V: TRBV7-2; D: .; CDR3: CASTKGRVDTQYF; DNA: TGTGCCAGCACCAAAGGCAGGGTGGATACGCAGTATTTT
size: .; J: TRBJ2-4; V: TRBV11-2; D: .; CDR3: CASSPRDTKNIQYF; DNA: TGTGCCAGCAGCCCTCGGGACACCAAAAACATTCAGTACTTC
size: .; J: TRBJ2-5; V: TRBV20-1; D: .; CDR3: CSANGDRETQYF; DNA: TGCAGTGCTAACGGGGATCGGGAGACCCAGTACTTC
size: .; J: TRBJ2-1; V: TRBV7-3; D: TRBD2; CDR3: CASSPAGGPYNEQFF; DNA: TGTGCCAGCAGCCCAGCGGGGGGTCCGTACAATGAGCAGTTCTTC
size: few; J: TRBJ2-5; V: TRBV5-4; D: .; CDR3: CASSLSGSETQYF; DNA: TGTGCCAGCAGCTTGTCAGGGTCAGAGACCCAGTACTTC